Listed below are T cell receptor beta chains from one sample, sequenced in a study of cytomegalovirus exposure and HLA in healthy donors. Here immunoSEQ multiplex PCR was the method, and the copy in TCRdb shows in-frame clones only, minus some. The sample has fewer than 250,000 clones, about 81% seen once. Sequenced sample: PBMCs. Receptors originate from a man in his forties in good health and CMV-seropositive. Each CDR3 is given without its conserved first and last residue.

v_call	j_call	cdr3_length	cdr3_aa
TRBV9	TRBJ2-1	13	ASSVESGRLNEQF
TRBV13	TRBJ2-7	13	ASSPTSGSSYEQY
TRBV6-1	TRBJ1-4	11	AIHRDGNEKLF
TRBV6-5	TRBJ2-7	14	ASSYETRTGAYEQY
TRBV5-1	TRBJ1-1	13	ASSSLQGSIGKAF
TRBV7-3	TRBJ2-2	11	ASSPPGAGELF
TRBV5-1	TRBJ2-1	15	ASSSLLLAGAYNEQF
TRBV19	TRBJ2-3	14	ASRGILASSTDTQY
TRBV6-5	TRBJ2-7	12	ASSYDRLSYEQY
TRBV12-5	TRBJ2-3	15	ASGLVLTSGGTDTQY
TRBV6-5	TRBJ2-1	12	ASSLQGAYNEQF
TRBV7-9	TRBJ1-2	12	ASSPPTGVNGYT
TRBV19	TRBJ2-7	12	ASSSGAGGPEQY
TRBV15	TRBJ2-1	13	ATSRASGGYNEQF
TRBV7-8	TRBJ2-3	10	ASSERADTQY
TRBV6-1	TRBJ1-1	11	ASRDVGGTEAF
TRBV27	TRBJ2-7	12	ASSSGTSNYEQY
TRBV6-1	TRBJ1-4	15	ASSEGFLQGYNEKLF
TRBV6-1	TRBJ2-2	12	ASMGTLRGGELF
TRBV12-5	TRBJ2-5	14	ASGPGTSGRQETQY
TRBV9	TRBJ1-2	12	ASSKTGVGYGYT
TRBV2	TRBJ1-2	12	ASKNFDKAYGYT
TRBV18	TRBJ2-7	10	ASSRAQYEQY
TRBV5-1	TRBJ2-3	13	ASSLAGDSGDTQY
TRBV14	TRBJ2-1	11	ASSHGGLGEQF
TRBV30	TRBJ2-5	12	AWSVLTGKETQY
TRBV2	TRBJ2-2	12	ASSYLGPRGELF